These 2 T cell receptor beta chains share one sample of origin, sequenced in a study of graft-versus-host responses after intestinal transplantation. These receptors are not linked to any known antigen. Clones were read by immunoSEQ multiplex PCR, and TCRdb kept only the in-frame ones, dropping some. This sample has under 100,000 clones, with roughly 80% found just once. The starting material was unstimulated CD4+ T cells sorted from spleen or lymph node cells, obtained before intestinal transplant. The receptors originated from a human donor who received an intestinal transplant.

This rearrangement joins TRBV9 to TRBJ1-3; D is uncertain. The length of the CDR3 is 11 residues. V shed 3 bases and J shed 9 bases, with 7 bases lying between them. The germline gives CDR1 SGDLS, CDR2 YYNGEE. In nucleotides, the CDR3 is TGTGCCAGCAGCGCTGGCGGCACCATATATTTT. It yields the protein CASSAGGTIYF.

The chain is built from TRBV7-6 and TRBJ2-5; D unresolved. Germline V gives CDR1 SGHVS, CDR2 FNYEAQ. The CDR3 has 15 residues. Deletions cut 1 base from V and 0 bases from J, with 9 bases between. This chain's CDR3 is CASSLVSVYQETQYF. The CDR3 DNA reads as TGTGCCAGCAGCTTAGTGTCCGTCTACCAAGAGACCCAGTACTTC.